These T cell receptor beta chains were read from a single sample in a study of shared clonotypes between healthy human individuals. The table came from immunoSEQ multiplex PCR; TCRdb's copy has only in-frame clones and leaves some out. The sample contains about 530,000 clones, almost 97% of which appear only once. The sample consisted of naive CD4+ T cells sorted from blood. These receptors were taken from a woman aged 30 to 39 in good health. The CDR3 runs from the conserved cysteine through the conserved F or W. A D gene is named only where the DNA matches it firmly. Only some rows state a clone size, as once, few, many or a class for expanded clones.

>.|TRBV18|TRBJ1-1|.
TGTGCCAGCTCACCGGGAGGGTCCGCTGAAGCTTTCTTT
CASSPGGSAEAFF
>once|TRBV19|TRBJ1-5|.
TGTGCCAGTAGTATATCTACCGGGACCCAGGATCAGCCCCAGCATTTT
CASSISTGTQDQPQHF
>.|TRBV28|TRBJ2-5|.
TGTGCCAGCTGTGAGGAAGGGGAGACCCAGTACTTC
CASCEEGETQYF
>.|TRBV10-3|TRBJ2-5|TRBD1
TGTGCCATCGGGACAGGGCACGAGACCCAGTACTTC
CAIGTGHETQYF
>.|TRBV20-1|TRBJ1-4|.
TGCAGTGCTAGACAGAATGAAAAACTGTTTTTT
CSARQNEKLFF
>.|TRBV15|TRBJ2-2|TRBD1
TGTGCCACCAGCAGTTCGGACAGGGGGAACACCGGGGAGCTGTTTTTT
CATSSSDRGNTGELFF
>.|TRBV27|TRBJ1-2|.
TGTGCCAGCAGTTTATTTAGCGGGGGGAGATACGGTGGCTACACCTTC
CASSLFSGGRYGGYTF
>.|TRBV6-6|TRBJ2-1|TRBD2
TGTGCCAGCAGCGGGACTAGCGGGCTCTCCTACAATGAGCAGTTCTTC
CASSGTSGLSYNEQFF
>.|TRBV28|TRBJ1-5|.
TGTGCCAGCCGAGGCAGGGGTTATCAGCCCCAGCATTTT
CASRGRGYQPQHF
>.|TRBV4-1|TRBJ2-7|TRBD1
TGCGCCAGCAGCAGGGACAGGTCCATCTCCTACGAGCAGTACTTC
CASSRDRSISYEQYF
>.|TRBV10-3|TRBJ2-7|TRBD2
TGTGCCATCAGAAATAGCGGGAGGGGGGAGTGGGAGCAGTACTTC
CAIRNSGRGEWEQYF
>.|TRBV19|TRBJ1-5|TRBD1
TGTGCCAGTAGTATAGATCTATGGGACAGCCAAAATCAGCCCCAGCATTTT
CASSIDLWDSQNQPQHF
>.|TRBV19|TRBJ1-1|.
TGTGCCAGTAGTATTACCTCGGGCGAGAACACTGAAGCTTTCTTT
CASSITSGENTEAFF
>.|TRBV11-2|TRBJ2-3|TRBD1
TGTGCCAGCACCTCGACAGGGCGGTGGGATACGCAGTATTTT
CASTSTGRWDTQYF
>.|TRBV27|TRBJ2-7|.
TGTGCCAGCAGTTGGGGTATGGCGGACCATCGGGAGCAGTACTTC
CASSWGMADHREQYF
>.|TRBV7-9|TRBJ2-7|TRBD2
TGTGCCAGCAGTACCGGACTCGGGGCTAGCGGCTCCTACGAGCAGTACTTC
CASSTGLGASGSYEQYF
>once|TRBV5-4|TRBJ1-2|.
TGTGCCAGCACCCAGAGGGGGGATTGGGGCTACACCTTC
CASTQRGDWGYTF
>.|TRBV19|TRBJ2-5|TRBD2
TGTGCCAGTAGTACTAGCGGCACTTACCAAGAGACCCAGTACTTC
CASSTSGTYQETQYF
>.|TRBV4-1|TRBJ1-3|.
TGCGCCAGCAGCCAAGGAAGGAGGGGCCTTGGGTGGACCATATATTTT
CASSQGRRGLGWTIYF
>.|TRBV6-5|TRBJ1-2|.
TGTGCCAGCAGTTACTCACAGGTCCTCGGAGGGTATGGCTACACCTTC
CASSYSQVLGGYGYTF
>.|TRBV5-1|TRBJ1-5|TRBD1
TGCGCCAGCAGCTTGGAGGGGACAGGGAGCCAGCCCCAGCATTTT
CASSLEGTGSQPQHF
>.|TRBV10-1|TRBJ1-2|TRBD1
TGCGCCAGCAGTCCGTCCGGGACAGGGAACTATGGCTACACCTTC
CASSPSGTGNYGYTF
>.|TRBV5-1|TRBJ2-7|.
TGCGCCAGCAGCTTTGGGCCGGGCACTATCTACGAGCAGTACTTC
CASSFGPGTIYEQYF
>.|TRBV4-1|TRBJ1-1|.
TGCGCCAGCAGCCAAGGAAGGGGGGCCGACACTGAAGCTTTCTTT
CASSQGRGADTEAFF
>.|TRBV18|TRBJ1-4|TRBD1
TGTGCCAGCTCACCACCCGGGACAGAAAATGAAAAACTGTTTTTT
CASSPPGTENEKLFF
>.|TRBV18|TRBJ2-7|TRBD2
TGTGCCAGCTCAACCGGGACTAGCGGGAGTTGGTACGAGCAGTACTTC
CASSTGTSGSWYEQYF
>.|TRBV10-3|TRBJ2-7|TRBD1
TGTGCCATCAGTGAGGGGGGACAGGGGGCGTACGAGCAGTACTTC
CAISEGGQGAYEQYF
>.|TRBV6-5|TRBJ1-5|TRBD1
TGTGCCAGCAGTCAGCGACAGGGAGGTCAGCCCCAGCATTTT
CASSQRQGGQPQHF
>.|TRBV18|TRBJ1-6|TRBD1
TGTGCCAGCTCCCGGGACAGCTATAATTCACCCCTCCACTTT
CASSRDSYNSPLHF
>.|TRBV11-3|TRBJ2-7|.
TGTGCCAGCAGTCTTGGATCCTACGAGCAGTACTTC
CASSLGSYEQYF
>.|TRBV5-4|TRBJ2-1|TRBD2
TGTGCCAGCAGCTTGGGTAGCGGGAGCGCCAGCTCCTACAATGAGCAGTTCTTC
CASSLGSGSASSYNEQFF
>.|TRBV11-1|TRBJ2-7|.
TGTGCCAGCCGAACGGAGGGCCGGTCCGAGCAGTACTTC
CASRTEGRSEQYF
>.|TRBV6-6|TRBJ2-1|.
TGTGCCAGCAGTTCGGGACCGAACAATGAGCAGTTCTTC
CASSSGPNNEQFF
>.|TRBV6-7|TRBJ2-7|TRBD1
TGTGCCAGCAGTTCGCCGGGACAGACCTACGAGCAGTACTTC
CASSSPGQTYEQYF
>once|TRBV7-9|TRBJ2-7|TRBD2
TGTGCCAGCAGCTTAGGATCCGTAGCGGGGACCTACGAGCAGTACTTC
CASSLGSVAGTYEQYF
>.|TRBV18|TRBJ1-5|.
TGTGCCAGCTCACCACCGGGGGAGTATGGCAATCAGCCCCAGCATTTT
CASSPPGEYGNQPQHF
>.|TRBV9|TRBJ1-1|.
TGTGCCAGCAGCTCGAGACAGGTCAACACTGAAGCTTTCTTT
CASSSRQVNTEAFF
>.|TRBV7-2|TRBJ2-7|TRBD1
TGTGCCAGCAGCTTAAGTCAGGGGGATAGTTACGAGCAGTACTTC
CASSLSQGDSYEQYF
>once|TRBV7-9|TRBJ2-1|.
TGTGCCAGCAGCTTATCGGACAGCTACAATGAGCAGTTCTTC
CASSLSDSYNEQFF
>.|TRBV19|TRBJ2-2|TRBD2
TGTGCCAGTAGTATCCAGCGGGAGGTTTTGACCGGGGAGCTGTTTTTT
CASSIQREVLTGELFF
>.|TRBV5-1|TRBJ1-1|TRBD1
TGCGCCAGCAGTCGACAGGGTGAGGAAGCTTTCTTT
CASSRQGEEAFF
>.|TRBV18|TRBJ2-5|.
TGTGCCAGCTCACCACAGGGCGGGGAGCAAGAGACCCAGTACTTC
CASSPQGGEQETQYF
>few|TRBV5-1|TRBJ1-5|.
TGCGCCAGCAGATCTGACGCAATGCAGCCCCAGCATTTT
CASRSDAMQPQHF
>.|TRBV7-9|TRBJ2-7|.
TGTGCCAGCAGCTTACAAAGCTCCTACGAGCAGTACTTC
CASSLQSSYEQYF
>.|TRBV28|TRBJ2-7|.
TGTGCCAGCAGTTTATTCCGGGGGTCCTACGAGCAGTACTTC
CASSLFRGSYEQYF
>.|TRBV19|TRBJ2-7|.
TGTGCCAGTAGCAGGTACCGGGACCCGACCTACGAGCAGTACTTC
CASSRYRDPTYEQYF
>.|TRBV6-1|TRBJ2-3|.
TGTGCCAGCAGTAGCGGTAGCGCCGGGGCAGATACGCAGTATTTT
CASSSGSAGADTQYF
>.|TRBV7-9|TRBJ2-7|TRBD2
TGTGCCAGCACCCAACCGGGGGGCTACGAGCAGTACTTC
CASTQPGGYEQYF
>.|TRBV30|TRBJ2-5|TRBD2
TGTGCCTGGGGGGGTATTAGCGGGAGGAAGTATGAGACCCAGTACTTC
CAWGGISGRKYETQYF
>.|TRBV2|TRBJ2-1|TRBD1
TGTGCCAGCAGTGGGGACAGTCATGAGCAGTTCTTC
CASSGDSHEQFF
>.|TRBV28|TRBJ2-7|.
TGTGCCAGCATCTCGGGGAACCCACCTTACGAGCAGTACTTC
CASISGNPPYEQYF
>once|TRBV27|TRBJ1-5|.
TGTGCCAGCAGTTTATGGGCAGGGAACAATCAGCCCCAGCATTTT
CASSLWAGNNQPQHF
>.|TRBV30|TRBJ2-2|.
TGTGCCTGGAATCCTCATTCCACCGGGGAGCTGTTTTTT
CAWNPHSTGELFF